This T cell receptor (beta chain) was captured by sequencing in a study of T-cell reconstitution after alpha-beta-depleted transplantation in children. Study-wide results and limits: After one year, T-cell counts and TCRbeta diversity mostly came from new T cells.

The CDR3 loop spans 15 amino acids. In germline, CDR1 is LNHNV, CDR2 YYDKDF (reference sequence). V lost 1 base, J lost 7 bases, and 16 bases lay in between. Researchers prepared the TCRbeta library using unique molecular identifiers, the study reports. MiXCR, applied by TCRdb to the PCR reads, yields one record per CDR3 protein. This table holds 800,000 to 1,000,000 distinct CDR3 sequences, about 30% found once. Details on this clonotype: Its antigen remains unknown.

The sequence came from a boy less than two years old who had a stem cell transplant for SCID, so the T cells may come from the graft donor. Sample: PBMCs, mostly from graft donor cells, taken 360 days after TCRalphabeta/CD19-depleted stem cell transplant. The chain has TRBV15 and TRBJ2-5, with D possibly matching TRBD2 (7 bases). CDR3 protein: CATSRGEGGLGTQYF. The CDR3 nucleotides read TGTGCCACCAGCAGAGGGGAGGGGGGTTTGGGGACCCAGTACTTC.